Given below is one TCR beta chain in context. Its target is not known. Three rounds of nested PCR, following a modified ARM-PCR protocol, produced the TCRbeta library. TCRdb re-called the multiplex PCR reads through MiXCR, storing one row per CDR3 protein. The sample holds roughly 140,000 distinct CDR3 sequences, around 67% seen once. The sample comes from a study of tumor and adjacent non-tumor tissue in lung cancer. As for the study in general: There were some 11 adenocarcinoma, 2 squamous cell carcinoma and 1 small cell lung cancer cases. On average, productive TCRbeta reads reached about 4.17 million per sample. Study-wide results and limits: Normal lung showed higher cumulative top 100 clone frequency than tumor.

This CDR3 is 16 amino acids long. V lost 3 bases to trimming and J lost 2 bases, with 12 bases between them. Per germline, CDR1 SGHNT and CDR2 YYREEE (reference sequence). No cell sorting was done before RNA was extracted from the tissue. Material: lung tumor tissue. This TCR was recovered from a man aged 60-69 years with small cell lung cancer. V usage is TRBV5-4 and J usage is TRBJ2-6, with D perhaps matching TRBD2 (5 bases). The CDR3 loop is CASSSDGNTGANVLTF. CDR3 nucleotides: TGTGCCAGCAGCTCAGACGGGAATACTGGGGCCAACGTCCTGACTTTC.